Shown below are 31 T cell receptor beta chains from a single sample sequenced in a study of blood T cell repertoires in COVID-19. The protocol was immunoSEQ multiplex PCR, while the TCRdb copy is restricted to in-frame clones and leaves out a portion. Among roughly 53,000 clones listed, roughly nine tenths were seen once. The sequenced sample consisted of peripheral blood. All receptors derive from a human donor in a cohort sampled during active COVID-19.

In this sample, this clone turned up once. The chain is built from TRBV6-5 and TRBJ2-7; 8 bases agree with TRBD2. Germline CDR1 MNHEY, CDR2 SVGAGI. V gave up 6 bases and J gave up 3 bases; unmatched junction bases: 10. The CDR3 loop spans 15 amino acids. The chain's CDR3 is CASRSGTRTFYEQYF. The CDR3 coding sequence is TGTGCCAGCAGGTCCGGGACTAGGACCTTCTACGAGCAGTACTTC.

The rearrangement joins TRBV27 to TRBJ2-6, with D unresolved. V lost 9 bases and J lost 0, with 15 bases in between. CDR1 is MNHEY, CDR2 SMNVEV, per germline (reference sequence). The CDR3 totals 16 residues. CDR3 amino acids: CARITYGHSGANVLTF. The CDR3 DNA reads as TGTGCCAGGATCACGTATGGCCACTCTGGGGCCAACGTCCTGACTTTC.

The rearrangement links TRBV27 to TRBJ1-5; a weak D match, TRBD1 (5 bases). The CDR3 extends over 15 amino acids. V was clipped by 6 bases and J by 4 bases, with 16 bases between them. Germline V lookup: CDR1 MNHEY, CDR2 SMNVEV (reference sequence). CDR3 sequence: CASSLGREGNQPQHF. The CDR3 DNA reads as TGTGCCAGCAGCCTTGGCAGGGAAGGGAATCAGCCCCAGCATTTT.

This chain uses TRBV12-3 or TRBV12-4 with TRBJ1-2; D unclear. The CDR3 runs 13 residues. Trimming removed 5 bases at V and 6 bases at J, with 13 bases between. CDR3 sequence: CASSVAGDHGYTF. Here the CDR3 DNA reads TGTGCCAGCAGTGTGGCGGGTGACCATGGCTACACCTTC.

Note on this clone: Other DNA sequences within the sample encode an identical CDR3. The V and J genes are TRBV6-4 and TRBJ1-6, with a possible D match to TRBD1 (5 bases). The CDR3 is made up of 13 amino acids. V was clipped by 3 bases and J by 6 bases, with 6 bases between them. Germline V gene lookup returns CDR1 MRHNA and CDR2 SNTAGT. The CDR3 region is CASSEQGNSPLHF. The CDR3 nucleotides read TGTGCCAGCAGTGAGCAGGGTAATTCACCCCTCCACTTT.

This clone was seen once. The chain joins TRBV4-1 to TRBJ1-1; possible D gene TRBD1, 5 bases. The germline V and J ends were trimmed by 1 base and 0 bases, with 18 bases remaining between them. CDR3 length equals 18 residues. Germline CDR1 reads MGHRA; CDR2 reads YSYEKL. The CDR3 DNA sequence: TGCGCCAGCAGCCAAGTGGGTAGGGCAGGGCTAATGAACACTGAAGCTTTCTTT. Residues: CASSQVGRAGLMNTEAFF.

The rearrangement links TRBV30 to TRBJ1-1; D call uncertain. The CDR3 has 12 amino acids. Trimming left V 5 bases short and J 0 bases short, with 7 bases between. Germline values: CDR1 GTSNPN, CDR2 SVGIG (reference sequence). The CDR3 is CAWGRLNTEAFF. The CDR3 DNA sequence: TGTGCCTGGGGTCGTCTGAACACTGAAGCTTTCTTT.

The DNA for the CDR3 is TGTGCCAGCAGCTTTGCGGGACAGGTCCCGTATGGGGGATACGAGCAGTACGTC. Its translation is CASSFAGQVPYGGYEQYV. The rearrangement uses TRBV5-5 and TRBJ2-7; 8 bases are shared with TRBD1. Germline-derived CDR1 and CDR2 are SGHKS and YYEKEE (reference sequence). The CDR3 is 18 residues long. V lost 2 bases to trimming and J lost 4 bases; unmatched junction nucleotides: 17.

The V call is TRBV7-9, the J call TRBJ2-4; TRBD2 might be the D (6 bases). The CDR3 runs to 13 residues. Between the trimmed V and J ends, which lost 5 bases and 7 bases, there was a span of 12 bases. The germline gives CDR1 SEHNR, CDR2 FQNEAQ (reference sequence). CDR3 loop: CASSPPRGNIQYF. In DNA form, the CDR3 reads TGTGCCAGCAGCCCGCCACGGGGGAACATTCAGTACTTC.

The genes are TRBV11-2 and TRBJ2-2; perhaps TRBD1 as D (5 bases). Germline V gene lookup returns CDR1 SGHAT and CDR2 FQNNGV. This CDR3 spans 18 amino acids. Trimming cost V 2 bases and J 3 bases, with 19 bases left between them. The CDR3 nucleotides read TGTGCCAGCAGCTTATTCAGGGAAACCCGGGTAGACACCGGGGAGCTGTTTTTT. Amino acids: CASSLFRETRVDTGELFF.

The chain combines TRBV24-1 with TRBJ1-1; no clear D. The CDR3 length is 14 residues. CDR1 is KGHDR and CDR2 is SFDVKD in the germline V gene. With 5 bases removed from V and 4 bases from J, the gap between germline ends came to 13 bases. The CDR3 loop reads CATSGSGVGTEAFF. The DNA for the CDR3 is TGTGCCACCAGTGGATCCGGGGTGGGCACTGAAGCTTTCTTT.

This chain joins TRBV19 and TRBJ2-2, with 9 nucleotides matching TRBD1. Germline CDR1 LNHDA, CDR2 SQIVND (reference sequence). Trimming took 8 bases from V and 3 from J; bases not matched to a gene: 7. The CDR3 extends over 15 amino acids. DNA for the CDR3: TGTGCCAGTGGGGGACAGGGAGTGTACACCGGGGAGCTGTTTTTT. It codes for CASGGQGVYTGELFF.

This chain connects TRBV5-5 to TRBJ1-1; 7 bases map to TRBD1. Germline lookup yields CDR1 SGHKS and CDR2 YYEKEE (reference sequence). This CDR3 is 14 amino acids long. Trimming took 4 bases from V and 5 from J; bases not matched to a gene: 8. The CDR3, as DNA: TGTGCCAGCAGCGAGACAGGGCAGGCAACTGAAGCTTTCTTT. Translating gives CASSETGQATEAFF.

The rearrangement joins TRBV5-1 to TRBJ2-7, with D perhaps TRBD2 (5 bases). The V end was cut by 4 bases, the J end by 0 bases, with 11 bases between. The CDR3 spans 14 residues. Germline V gene sequence: CDR1 SGHRS, CDR2 YFSETQ. The CDR3 protein is CASSQRTASYEQYF. The CDR3 DNA reads as TGCGCCAGCAGCCAGCGGACGGCCTCCTACGAGCAGTACTTC.

The CDR3 protein is CASSEPPGTDTQYF. The CDR3 nucleotides read TGTGCCAGCTCAGAACCGCCAGGGACAGATACGCAGTATTTT. This rearrangement joins TRBV18 to TRBJ2-3; tentative D call: TRBD1 (5 bases). The CDR3 runs 14 residues. Germline lookup yields CDR1 KGHSH and CDR2 LQKENI. V lost 5 bases and J lost 3, with 12 bases in between.

The V gene is TRBV5-5, the J gene TRBJ1-1; 11 bases are a match to TRBD1. The CDR3 has 19 residues. J was trimmed by 4 bases and V by 2 bases; bases with no gene match: 16. Germline values: CDR1 SGHKS, CDR2 YYEKEE (reference sequence). The CDR3 DNA follows: TGTGCCAGCAGCTTTAGACTCTACGGGACAGGGGGGAAGGGCACTGAAGCTTTCTTT. This sequence encodes CASSFRLYGTGGKGTEAFF. The variable domain in full, with the rest retrieved from reference TRBV5-5 and TRBJ1-1, is DAGVTQSPTHLIKTRGQQVTLRCSPISGHKSVSWYQQVLGQGPQFIFQYYEKEERGRGNFPDRFSARQFPNYSSELNVNALLLGDSALYLCASSFRLYGTGGKGTEAFFGQGTRLTVV.

This chain connects TRBV4-2 to TRBJ1-5; the D is unclear. With 0 bases removed from V and 5 bases from J, the gap between germline ends came to 14 bases. Germline CDR1 reads LGHNA; CDR2 reads YNFKEQ. This CDR3 region has 16 residues. CDR3 in DNA: TGTGCCAGCAGCCAAGAAGCTCGAGCCGGGGATCAGCCCCAGCATTTT. Translated, it gives CASSQEARAGDQPQHF.

This clone appeared a single time. This chain links TRBV28 with TRBJ1-5; D perhaps matches TRBD1 (6 bases). The CDR3 is 16 residues long. Germline V CDR1 and CDR2: MDHEN, SYDVKM. The V gene lost 4 bases and the J gene lost 4 bases, with 17 bases spanning the gap. The CDR3 DNA reads as TGTGCCAGCAGTTATTCCCTACTGACAGGTAATCAGCCCCAGCATTTT. Translating it yields CASSYSLLTGNQPQHF.

This chain links TRBV19 with TRBJ1-1; possibly TRBD1 for D (5 bases). The CDR3 is made up of 15 amino acids. The germline CDR1 and CDR2 sequences are LNHDA and SQIVND (reference sequence). V was clipped by 3 bases and J by 2 bases, with 13 bases between them. The CDR3 protein is CASSIPDRANTEAFF. CDR3 sequence (DNA): TGTGCCAGTAGTATCCCTGACAGAGCCAACACTGAAGCTTTCTTT. The variable domain in full, with the rest retrieved from reference TRBV19 and TRBJ1-1, is DGGITQSPKYLFRKEGQNVTLSCEQNLNHDAMYWYRQDPGQGLRLIYYSQIVNDFQKGDIAEGYSVSREKKESFPLTVTSAQKNPTAFYLCASSIPDRANTEAFFGQGTRLTVV.

This chain's CDR3 is CASSGDRGTQETQYF. CDR3 bases: TGTGCCAGCTCCGGGGACAGGGGGACCCAAGAGACCCAGTACTTC. This chain joins TRBV6-5 and TRBJ2-5; 11 bases align to TRBD1. Trimming removed 8 bases from V and 1 base from J; junction bases left unmatched: 6. Per germline, CDR1 MNHEY and CDR2 SVGAGI. The CDR3 has 15 amino acids.

The rearrangement links TRBV10-3 to TRBJ2-2; tentatively, D is TRBD2 (5 bases). V lost 6 bases and J lost 3, with 17 bases in between. The CDR3 has 16 residues. The germline V gene has CDR1 ENHRY and CDR2 SYGVKD. CDR3: CAIRTTPGRDTGELFF. In nucleotides, the CDR3 is TGTGCCATCAGGACTACACCGGGAAGGGACACCGGGGAGCTGTTTTTT.

J is TRBJ2-2 and V is TRBV19, with TRBD1 identical over 9 bases. J gave up 3 bases and V 3 bases, and 5 bases lay outside the gene matches. This CDR3 has 16 residues. Germline V lookup: CDR1 LNHDA, CDR2 SQIVND (reference sequence). The CDR3 nucleotides read TGTGCCAGTAGTATCGGACAGGGGTGGGACACCGGGGAGCTGTTTTTT. It yields the protein CASSIGQGWDTGELFF.

There are a few counts of this clone. This chain joins TRBV5-8 and TRBJ1-5; D might be TRBD1 (6 bases). This CDR3 has 14 amino acids. V was trimmed by 3 bases and J by 7 bases, leaving 14 bases between them. Looked up from germline, CDR1 is SGHTS and CDR2 is YDEGEE. The CDR3 region is CASSSQGTLQPQHF. In DNA, the CDR3 is TGTGCCAGCAGCTCGCAGGGGACATTACAGCCCCAGCATTTT.

The gene calls are TRBV2 and TRBJ1-2, with 8 bases identical to TRBD1. With 7 bases clipped from V and 8 bases from J, the junction kept 0 bases outside the gene matches. Germline assignment: CDR1 SNHLY and CDR2 FYNNEI. The CDR3 contains 10 residues. For the CDR3, the DNA is TGTGCCAGCACAGGGGGCGGCTACACCTTC. Translating gives CASTGGGYTF. Full variable domain (remainder filled in from reference TRBV2 and TRBJ1-2): EPEVTQTPSHQVTQMGQEVILRCVPISNHLYFYWYRQILGQKVEFLVSFYNNEISEKSEIFDDQFSVERPDGSNFTLKIRSTKLEDSAMYFCASTGGGYTFGSGTRLTVV.

The V call is TRBV20-1, the J call TRBJ2-1; unclear D gene. The CDR3 runs to 11 residues. V lost 0 bases and J 13 bases, leaving 10 bases between the germline ends. Germline V gives CDR1 DFQATT, CDR2 SNEGSKA (reference sequence). CDR3 nucleotides: TGCAGTGCTAGAGATTCCCCGTTTCAGTTCTTC. Translation gives CSARDSPFQFF.

V and J are TRBV12-3 or TRBV12-4 and TRBJ2-5, with D maybe TRBD2 (6 bases). The CDR3 runs 12 residues. V was clipped by 3 bases and J by 4 bases, with 6 bases between them. This CDR3 is CASSFGGETQYF. Written as DNA, the CDR3 is TGTGCCAGCAGTTTCGGGGGAGAGACCCAGTACTTC.

This clone turned up a few times. The chain recombines TRBV12-3 or TRBV12-4 with TRBJ1-5; D uncertain. Trimming took off 6 bases at V and 0 bases at J, with 6 bases between the two ends. This CDR3 is 13 amino acids long. CDR3 sequence reads: CASREGSNQPQHF. The CDR3 nucleotides are TGTGCCAGCAGAGAGGGTAGCAATCAGCCCCAGCATTTT.

This sequence joins TRBV4-1 and TRBJ2-2; maybe TRBD1 (5 bases). The CDR3 is made up of 13 amino acids. Germline V gene lookup returns CDR1 MGHRA and CDR2 YSYEKL. Trimming pared 3 bases from V and 6 bases from J, leaving 8 bases between. Here the CDR3 reads CASSHGQAGELFF. The CDR3 nucleotides are TGCGCCAGCAGCCACGGACAAGCCGGGGAGCTGTTTTTT.

V gene TRBV29-1 combines with J gene TRBJ2-6; D remains unclear. Germline V CDR1 and CDR2: SQVTM, ANQGSEA. CDR3 length: 17 amino acids. V lost 3 bases and J lost 0, with 15 bases in between. The CDR3 is CSVDFGSTYSGANVLTF. CDR3 sequence (DNA): TGCAGCGTTGACTTCGGTAGCACTTACTCTGGGGCCAACGTCCTGACTTTC. Together with reference TRBV29-1 and TRBJ2-6, the CDR3 gives the full variable domain: SAVISQKPSRDICQRGTSLTIQCQVDSQVTMMFWYRQQPGQSLTLIATANQGSEATYESGFVIDKFPISRPNLTFSTLTVSNMSPEDSSIYLCSVDFGSTYSGANVLTFGAGSRLTVL.

The chain recombines TRBV5-1 with TRBJ1-3, with unresolved D. Germline lookup yields CDR1 SGHRS and CDR2 YFSETQ. V was clipped by 0 bases and J by 8 bases, with 12 bases between them. The CDR3 consists of 14 residues. CDR3 sequence: CASSLGLHQDTIYF. As DNA, the CDR3 is TGCGCCAGCAGCTTGGGGCTCCACCAAGACACCATATATTTT. Full variable domain (outside the CDR3, taken from reference TRBV5-1 and TRBJ1-3): KAGVTQTPRYLIKTRGQQVTLSCSPISGHRSVSWYQQTPGQGLQFLFEYFSETQRNKGNFPGRFSGRQFSNSRSEMNVSTLELGDSALYLCASSLGLHQDTIYFGEGSWLTVV.

This chain joins TRBV4-1 and TRBJ2-2, with TRBD2 identical over 8 bases. With V trimmed by 4 bases and J by 5 bases, 12 bases remained unmatched. In germline, CDR1 is MGHRA, CDR2 YSYEKL. This CDR3 is built from 17 residues. Here the CDR3 reads CASSRITGGLLTGELFF. The CDR3 coding sequence is TGCGCCAGCAGCCGAATAACGGGGGGGCTTTTGACCGGGGAGCTGTTTTTT.